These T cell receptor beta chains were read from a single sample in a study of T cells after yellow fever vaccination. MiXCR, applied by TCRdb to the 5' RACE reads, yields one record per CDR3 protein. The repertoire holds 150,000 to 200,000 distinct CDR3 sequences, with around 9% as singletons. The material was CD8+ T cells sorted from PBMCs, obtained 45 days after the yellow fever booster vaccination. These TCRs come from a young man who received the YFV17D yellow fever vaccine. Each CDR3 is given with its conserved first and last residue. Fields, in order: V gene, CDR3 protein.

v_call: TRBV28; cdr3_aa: CASSSGEGGKKRTQYF
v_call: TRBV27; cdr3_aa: CASSLGTSGVYEQYF
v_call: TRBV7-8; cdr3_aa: CASSTGTEIYGGYTF
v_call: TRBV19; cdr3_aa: CASREGASYGYTF
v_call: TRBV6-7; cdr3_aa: CASSTDGNNEQFF
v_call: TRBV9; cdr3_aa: CASEGRNTEAFF
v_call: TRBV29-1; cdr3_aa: CSVEDTRGSNYGYTF
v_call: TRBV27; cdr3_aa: CASRTHPGPSYEQYF
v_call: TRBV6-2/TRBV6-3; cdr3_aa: CASREGQGVQETQYF
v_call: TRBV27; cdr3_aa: CASSLITGGDEKLFF
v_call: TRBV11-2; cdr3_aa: CASSIAGHMTYEQYF
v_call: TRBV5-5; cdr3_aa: CASSFQGAVEQYF
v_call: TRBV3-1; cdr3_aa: CASSHSENYGYTF
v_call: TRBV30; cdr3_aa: CAWSVQSGRAFF
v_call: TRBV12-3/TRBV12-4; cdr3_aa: CASSLAFANYGYTF
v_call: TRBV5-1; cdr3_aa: CASSFFSLNTEAFF
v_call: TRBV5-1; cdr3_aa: CASRRGLAGLDTQYF
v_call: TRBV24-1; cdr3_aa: CATSVRIQTEKQETQYF
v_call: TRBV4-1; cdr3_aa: CASSQDETSGVPETQYF
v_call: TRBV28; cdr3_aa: CASSLGTSAVQTQYF
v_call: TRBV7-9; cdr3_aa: CASSLPTGTAQETQYF
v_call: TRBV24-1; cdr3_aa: CATSDRGTDGNTIYF
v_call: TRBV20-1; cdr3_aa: CSASFGGGQGEQYF
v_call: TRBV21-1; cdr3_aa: CASSAQGRYNEQFF
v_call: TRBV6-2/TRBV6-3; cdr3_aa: CASRTSGAYNEQFF
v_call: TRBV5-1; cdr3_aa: CASSWTIAGTITDTQYF
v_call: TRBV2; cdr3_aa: CASRADSNEKLFF
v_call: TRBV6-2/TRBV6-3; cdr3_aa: CASSLGNYGYTF
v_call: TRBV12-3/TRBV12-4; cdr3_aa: CASSGLAAQETQYF
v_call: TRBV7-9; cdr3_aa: CASSLGLVTEAFF
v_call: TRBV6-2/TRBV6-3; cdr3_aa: CASSSTPQTGIETQYF
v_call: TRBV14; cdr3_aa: CASSQGALAGGTDTQYF
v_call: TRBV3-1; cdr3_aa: CASGGDRGTYEQYF
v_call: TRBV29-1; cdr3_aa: CSVEQRGARAFF
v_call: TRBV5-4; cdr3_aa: CASSKDRGNTEAFF
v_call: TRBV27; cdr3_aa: CASSLAKYTGELFF
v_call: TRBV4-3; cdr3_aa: CASSQDFGGGTEAFF
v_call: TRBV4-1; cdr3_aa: CASSQGSKPNYGYTF
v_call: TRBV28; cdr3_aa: CASSYPTSGGLNIQYF
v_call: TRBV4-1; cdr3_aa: CASSQVSGEGFYEQYF
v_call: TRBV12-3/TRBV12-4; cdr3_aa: CASSGRRDRWSEAFF
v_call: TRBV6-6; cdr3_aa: CATTIPGQGTDTQYF
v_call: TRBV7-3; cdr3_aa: CASSLMATFGGELFF
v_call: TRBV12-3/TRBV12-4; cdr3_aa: CASSPYLDSYEQYF
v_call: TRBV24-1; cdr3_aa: CATATTGNTEAFF
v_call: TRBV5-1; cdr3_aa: CASSEDKSTDTQYF
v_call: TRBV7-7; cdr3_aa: CASRPGLAGEDTQYF
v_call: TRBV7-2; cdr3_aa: CASSLLTGSSPLHF
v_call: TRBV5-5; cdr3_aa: CASSRNGPEFYEQYF
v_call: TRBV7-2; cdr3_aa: CASSLASGGASDTQYF
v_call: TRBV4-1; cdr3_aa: CASSQVPAGDSPYEQYF
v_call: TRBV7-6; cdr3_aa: CASSLDLGDYGYTF
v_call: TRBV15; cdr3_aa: CATSRGLAYNEQFF
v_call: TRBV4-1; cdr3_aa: CASSVLPTSGGTPYEQYF
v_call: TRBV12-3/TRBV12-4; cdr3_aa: CASSSTGYSNQPQHF
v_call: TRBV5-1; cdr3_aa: CASSDVRGQNGETQYF
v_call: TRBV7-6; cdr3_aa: CASSLALRLAGVAQYF
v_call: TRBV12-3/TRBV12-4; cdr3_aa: CASSFGLKAFF
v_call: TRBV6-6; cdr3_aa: CASSQPPGWDRGQTQYF